This T cell receptor delta chain was obtained from a study of gamma-delta T cells after stem cell transplantation. TCRdb called clones anew from the RT-PCR reads with CATT. The sample includes 1,500 or so delta-chain clones, 2.5% to 3.5% of them seen just once. This CDR3 contains 16 residues. The germline gives CDR1 GEAIGNYY, CDR2 EKD. Losses at the gene ends were 0 bases for V and 3 bases for J; bases not matched to a gene: 9. This clone has only a few counts. The rearrangement links TRDV2 to TRDJ1; 7 nucleotides agree with TRDD3. The receptor's source is a human donor. It is not recorded whose cells these are; they may come from a transplant donor. The sample was gamma-delta T cells. CDR3 nucleotide sequence: TGTGCCTGTGACACCGTCGCTGGGGATATCTCCGATAAACTCATCTTT. Amino acid sequence: CACDTVAGDISDKLIF.